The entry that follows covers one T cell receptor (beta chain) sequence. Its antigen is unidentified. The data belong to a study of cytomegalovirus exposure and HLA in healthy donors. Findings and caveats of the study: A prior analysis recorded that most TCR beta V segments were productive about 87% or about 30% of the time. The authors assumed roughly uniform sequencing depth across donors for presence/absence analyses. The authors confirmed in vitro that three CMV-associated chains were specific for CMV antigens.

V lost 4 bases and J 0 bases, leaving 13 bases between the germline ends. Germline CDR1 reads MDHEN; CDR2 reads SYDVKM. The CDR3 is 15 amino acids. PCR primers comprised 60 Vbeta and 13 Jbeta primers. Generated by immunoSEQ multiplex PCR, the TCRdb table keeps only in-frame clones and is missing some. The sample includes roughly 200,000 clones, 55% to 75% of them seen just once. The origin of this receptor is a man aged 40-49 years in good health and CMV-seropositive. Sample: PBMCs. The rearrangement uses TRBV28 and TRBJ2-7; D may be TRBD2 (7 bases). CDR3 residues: CASSSPGEGSYEQYF. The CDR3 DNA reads TGTGCCAGCAGTTCCCCAGGGGAGGGCTCCTACGAGCAGTACTTC.